These 12 T cell receptor beta chains originate from one sample sequenced in a study of T cells after yellow fever vaccination. TCRdb fed the 5' RACE reads into MiXCR, producing one record per CDR3 protein. The table lists 300,000 to 400,000 distinct CDR3 sequences, roughly an eighth of them singletons. The sample consisted of CD4+ T cells sorted from PBMCs, taken 15 days after the yellow fever booster vaccination. The receptors originated from a man aged 18 to 30 who received the YFV17D yellow fever vaccine.

V is TRBV20-1 and J is TRBJ2-5, with 8 bases that match TRBD2. V shed 3 bases and J 2 bases; nucleotides not matched to a gene: 17. The CDR3 has 18 amino acids. CDR1 DFQATT and CDR2 SNEGSKA come from the germline V gene (reference sequence). CDR3 nucleotides: TGCAGTGCTAGTAGCAGAGTGGGAGCGGGGGCGTGGCAAGAGACCCAGTACTTC. Protein: CSASSRVGAGAWQETQYF.

This sequence joins TRBV7-9 and TRBJ2-1; weak D call: TRBD1 (5 bases). CDR3 size: 15 residues. V was clipped by 1 base and J by 7 bases, with 14 bases between them. Per the germline V gene, CDR1 is SEHNR and CDR2 is FQNEAQ (reference sequence). CDR3 amino acids: CASSLVAGIDNEQFF. The CDR3 nucleotides are TGTGCCAGCAGCTTAGTGGCAGGGATCGATAATGAGCAGTTCTTC.

This clonotype was counted a few times. The V gene is TRBV10-2, the J gene TRBJ1-5, with 9 bases lining up with TRBD1. Germline loops: CDR1 WSHSY, CDR2 SAAADI. The length of the CDR3 is 12 residues. The trim removed 11 bases at V and 4 bases at J, leaving 3 bases unmatched. This chain's CDR3 is CAGGTGNQPQHF. CDR3 nucleotide sequence: TGCGCCGGAGGGACAGGGAATCAGCCCCAGCATTTT.

This chain uses TRBV7-9 with TRBJ1-5, with D perhaps TRBD1 (5 bases). The germline V and J ends were trimmed by 6 bases and 6 bases, with 18 bases remaining between them. The CDR3 runs 15 residues. CDR1 and CDR2 from the germline V gene are SEHNR and FQNEAQ (reference sequence). CDR3 loop: CASSQESQGTQPQHF. CDR3 bases: TGTGCCAGCAGTCAAGAGTCCCAGGGAACTCAGCCCCAGCATTTT. The full variable domain, in which reference TRBV7-9 and TRBJ1-5 provide the parts outside the CDR3, is DTGVSQNPRHKITKRGQNVTFRCDPISEHNRLYWYRQTLGQGPEFLTYFQNEAQLEKSRLLSDRFSAERPKGSFSTLEIQRTEQGDSAMYLCASSQESQGTQPQHFGDGTRLSIL.

This clonotype turned up a few times. The chain combines TRBV4-1 with TRBJ2-4; 8 positions agree with TRBD2. Germline values: CDR1 MGHRA, CDR2 YSYEKL. The CDR3 is made up of 15 amino acids. Germline trimming cut 4 bases from V and 8 bases from J; bases unmatched to any gene: 10. In nucleotides, the CDR3 is TGCGCCAGCAGCCCCCGGGGGGGCCCTCTCGACATTCAGTACTTC. Translated, it gives CASSPRGGPLDIQYF.

The genes are TRBV12-3 or TRBV12-4 and TRBJ1-3, with a tentative D call TRBD1 (5 bases). Trimming took off 5 bases at V and 1 base at J, with 15 bases between the two ends. The CDR3 sequence is 16 residues long. This CDR3 reads CASSPTLGHSGNTIYF. In DNA, the CDR3 is TGTGCCAGCAGTCCTACCCTCGGACATTCTGGAAACACCATATATTTT.

This clonotype was counted between two and nine times. V and J are TRBV5-1 and TRBJ2-2, with D tentatively TRBD1 (5 bases). Germline CDR1 SGHRS, CDR2 YFSETQ. This CDR3 is built from 14 residues. V was trimmed by 3 bases and J by 5 bases, leaving 11 bases between them. The CDR3 sequence is CASSSSGFTGELFF. CDR3 nucleotides: TGCGCCAGCAGCTCGTCAGGGTTTACCGGGGAGCTGTTTTTT.

This clonotype occurred a few times. The chain links TRBV4-1 to TRBJ1-1; weak D call: TRBD1 (6 bases). Germline CDR1 MGHRA, CDR2 YSYEKL. The germline V and J ends were trimmed by 3 bases and 5 bases, with 16 bases remaining between them. This CDR3 spans 15 amino acids. The chain's CDR3 is CASSQYTGKETEAFF. CDR3 bases: TGCGCCAGCAGCCAGTATACAGGGAAGGAAACTGAAGCTTTCTTT.

In nucleotides, the CDR3 is TGCGCCAGCAGCACAGGGACAGGCACAGATACGCAGTATTTT. Its protein is CASSTGTGTDTQYF. This chain joins TRBV5-1 and TRBJ2-3; 7 bases agree with TRBD1. Trimming took 4 bases from V and 1 from J; bases not matched to a gene: 3. This CDR3 comprises 14 residues. Germline loops: CDR1 SGHRS, CDR2 YFSETQ.

The gene calls are TRBV28 and TRBJ2-7, with TRBD1 matching 11 bases. Germline V lookup: CDR1 MDHEN, CDR2 SYDVKM. This CDR3 contains 13 residues. The V segment lost 3 bases and the J segment 9 bases; nucleotides outside the gene matches: 4. CDR3 nucleotide sequence: TGTGCCAGCAGTTTCTCGGACAGGGGGCCGCAGTACGTC. Its translation: CASSFSDRGPQYV.

This clonotype was recorded a few times. This rearrangement joins TRBV7-6 to TRBJ2-3; 15 bases match TRBD2. The germline V gene has CDR1 SGHVS and CDR2 FNYEAQ. The length of the CDR3 is 18 residues. J gave up 5 bases and V 5 bases, and 11 bases lay outside the gene matches. CDR3 protein: CASSPTGTSGGPRDTQYF. CDR3 coding DNA: TGTGCCAGCAGCCCGACCGGGACTAGCGGGGGGCCTAGAGATACGCAGTATTTT. Full variable domain (remainder filled in from reference TRBV7-6 and TRBJ2-3): GAGVSQSPRYKVTKRGQDVALRCDPISGHVSLYWYRQALGQGPEFLTYFNYEAQQDKSGLPNDRFSAERPEGSISTLTIQRTEQRDSAMYRCASSPTGTSGGPRDTQYFGPGTRLTVL.

On this clonotype itself: A much larger clone lies one base from this, so it may be a read error. The chain combines TRBV5-4 with TRBJ2-3, with 7 bases matching TRBD2. V trimming: 0 bases; J trimming: 2 bases; junction bases outside the gene matches: 3. Germline V gene lookup returns CDR1 SGHNT and CDR2 YYREEE (reference sequence). The CDR3 runs 15 residues. CDR3 in DNA: TGTGCCAGCAGCTTGGATCAGCGGGACACAGATACGCAGTATTTT. It is translated as CASSLDQRDTDTQYF.